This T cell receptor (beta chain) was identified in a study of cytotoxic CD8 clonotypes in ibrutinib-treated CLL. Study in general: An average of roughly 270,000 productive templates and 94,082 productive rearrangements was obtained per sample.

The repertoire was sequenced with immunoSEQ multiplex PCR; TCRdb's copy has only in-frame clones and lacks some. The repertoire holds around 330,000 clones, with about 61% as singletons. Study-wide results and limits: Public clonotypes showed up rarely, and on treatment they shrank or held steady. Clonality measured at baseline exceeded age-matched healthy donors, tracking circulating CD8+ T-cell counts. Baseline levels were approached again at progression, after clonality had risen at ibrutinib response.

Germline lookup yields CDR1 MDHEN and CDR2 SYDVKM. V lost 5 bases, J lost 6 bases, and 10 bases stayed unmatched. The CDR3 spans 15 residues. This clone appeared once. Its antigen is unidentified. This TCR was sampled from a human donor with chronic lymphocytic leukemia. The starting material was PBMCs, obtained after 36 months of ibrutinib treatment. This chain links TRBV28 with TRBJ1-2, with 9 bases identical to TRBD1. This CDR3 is CASSPATGGVNGYTF. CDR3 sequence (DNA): TGTGCCAGCAGTCCTGCGACAGGGGGAGTAAATGGCTACACCTTC.